The clone carrying this T cell receptor beta chain was detected a few times. What it binds is unknown. Both 60 Vbeta primers and 13 Jbeta primers went into the PCR. Using immunoSEQ multiplex PCR, the repertoire was profiled, and TCRdb retains in-frame clones only, with some absent. The sample has about 130,000 clones, approximately 75% seen once. This entry is derived from a study of cytomegalovirus exposure and HLA in healthy donors. Study outcomes and limitations: Reports showed the classifier diagnosing cytomegalovirus status with high specificity and sensitivity.

Sequenced input: PBMCs. This clonotype was obtained from a man aged 25-45 years in good health and CMV-seronegative.

In nucleotides, the CDR3 is TGTGCCAGCAGCTTCGACAGGGGGCGCGACTATGGCTACACCTTC. It yields the protein CASSFDRGRDYGYTF. The rearrangement uses TRBV7-2 and TRBJ1-2, with 10 bases that match TRBD1. Trimming removed 3 bases from V and 3 bases from J; junction bases left unmatched: 4. CDR1 is SGHTA, CDR2 FQGNSA, per germline. The CDR3 has 15 amino acids.